Following are 18 T cell receptor beta chains from one sample sequenced in a study of circulating CD8 cells and anti-PD-1 response in melanoma (dated by TCRdb to the early 2020s). Instrument used: NextSeq 500. TCR libraries were prepared from around 16 ng of total RNA with the QIAseq Immune Repertoire RNA Library Kit, Human TCR Panel. Starting from the raw public reads, TCRdb applied fastp trimming at Q25, assembled clones with MiXCR and retained in-frame beta chains. Identical CDR3 proteins give one entry, which carries the most common genes and DNA. Counted in this sample were 700 to 850 distinct CDR3 sequences; under 9.5% of them appeared once. About 32% of the sample belongs to the ten largest clones. A BD FACSAria II cell sorter was used to sort four subsets, defined by PD-1 and/or TIGIT, from live CD3+CD8+TCRalphabeta+ cells. This specimen consisted of CD8+ T cells from PBMCs, obtained at baseline or after one month of anti-PD-1 therapy (not recorded which). Receptors originate from a human donor with melanoma.

V and J are TRBV19 and TRBJ2-2; 8 nucleotides match TRBD1. The V segment lost 10 bases and the J segment 6 bases; nucleotides outside the gene matches: 4. Germline V lookup: CDR1 LNHDA, CDR2 SQIVND (reference sequence). The length of the CDR3 is 12 residues. The CDR3 DNA follows: TGTGCCACTCAGACAGGGGCCGGGGAGCTGTTTTTT. Amino acid sequence: CATQTGAGELFF.

The sample holds a few counts of this clonotype. The CDR3 reads CASSLSEGTGAYEQYF. CDR3 DNA sequence: TGTGCCAGCAGTTTATCGGAGGGGACAGGGGCCTACGAGCAGTACTTC. The V call is TRBV27, the J call TRBJ2-7, with 10 bases fitting TRBD1. After removal of 0 bases from V and 2 bases from J, the junction contained 4 bases not matched to a gene. This CDR3 is 16 amino acids long. Germline V gene data show CDR1 as MNHEY and CDR2 as SMNVEV (reference sequence).

This clonotype was detected a few times. The chain carries TRBV6-2 or TRBV6-3 and TRBJ2-2, with D perhaps TRBD1 (6 bases). The CDR3 extends over 14 amino acids. Deletions cut 6 bases from V and 1 base from J, with 9 bases between. Germline V gene sequence: CDR1 MNHEY, CDR2 SVGEGT. The CDR3 loop is CASRIGGNTGELFF. In nucleotides, the CDR3 is TGTGCCAGCAGAATAGGGGGGAACACCGGGGAGCTGTTTTTT.

This clonotype is medium-sized by share. The chain is built from TRBV5-5 and TRBJ2-7, with 7 bases aligning to TRBD1. The CDR3 totals 15 residues. CDR1 SGHKS and CDR2 YYEKEE come from the germline V gene (reference sequence). After removal of 2 bases from V and 2 bases from J, the junction contained 7 bases not matched to a gene. CDR3 sequence reads: CASSFTGTAAYEQYF. CDR3 in DNA: TGTGCCAGCAGCTTCACCGGGACAGCAGCCTACGAGCAGTACTTC.

This clonotype is termed large. The chain joins TRBV27 to TRBJ2-1, with TRBD2 matching over 7 bases. This CDR3 has 15 amino acids. Trimming took 6 bases from V and 0 from J; bases not matched to a gene: 5. CDR1 MNHEY and CDR2 SMNVEV come from the germline V gene (reference sequence). The CDR3 protein is CASSVWGGSYNEQFF. The CDR3 bases are TGTGCCAGCAGCGTATGGGGGGGCTCCTACAATGAGCAGTTCTTC.

Relative to its sample, this clonotype is medium-sized. The rearrangement links TRBV10-3 to TRBJ1-1; D call uncertain. This CDR3 has 12 residues. The V and J ends lost 3 bases and 7 bases respectively, with 9 bases between them. Germline assignment: CDR1 ENHRY and CDR2 SYGVKD. For the CDR3, the DNA is TGTGCCATCAGTGAAGGTAGCGGTGAAGCTTTCTTT. This translates into CAISEGSGEAFF.

By sample share, this clonotype is medium-sized. This rearrangement joins TRBV5-4 to TRBJ2-3; D call uncertain. The germline gives CDR1 SGHNT, CDR2 YYREEE (reference sequence). This CDR3 has 13 residues. Trimming pared 1 base from V and 0 bases from J, leaving 3 bases between. This CDR3 is CASSLTSTDTQYF. The DNA of the CDR3 is TGTGCCAGCAGCTTGACCAGCACAGATACGCAGTATTTT.

This clonotype is categorized as medium-sized. The J gene is TRBJ2-5, the V gene TRBV2; TRBD2 might be the D (6 bases). The CDR3 runs 15 residues. Trimming took 3 bases from V and 5 from J, leaving 16 bases between them. Germline lookup yields CDR1 SNHLY and CDR2 FYNNEI. The CDR3 loop reads CASSDPDYGGETQYF. The CDR3 DNA is TGTGCCAGCAGTGACCCGGATTATGGAGGGGAGACCCAGTACTTC.

Worth noting for this clonotype: One end of the junction fails to match germline, which may point to a read error. CDR3: CSATDGGSSCNEQFF. CDR3 nucleotide sequence: TGCAGTGCTACCGACGGGGGCAGCTCCTGCAATGAGCAGTTCTTC. The rearrangement uses TRBV20-1 and TRBJ2-1; D is possibly TRBD1 or TRBD2 (6 bases each). Per the germline V gene, CDR1 is DFQATT and CDR2 is SNEGSKA (reference sequence). There are 15 residues in the CDR3.

On this clonotype: One junction end disagrees with the germline gene, perhaps due to a read error. The rearrangement joins TRBV18 to TRBJ1-1; D uncertain. Germline values: CDR1 KGHSH, CDR2 LQKENI. The CDR3 has 12 amino acids. The DNA for the CDR3 is TGTGCCAGCTTTACGGGCCTAGCTGAAGCTATCTTT. This translates into CASFTGLAEAIF. The whole variable domain, filled in from reference TRBV18 and TRBJ1-1, reads NAGVMQNPRHLVRRRGQEARLRCSPMKGHSHVYWYRQLPEEGLKFMVYLQKENIIDESGMPKERFSAEFPKEGPSILRIQQVVRGDSAAYFCASFTGLAEAIFGQGTRLTVV.

In its sample, this clonotype is large. The chain carries TRBV16 and TRBJ2-1, with 10 bases matching TRBD2. The CDR3 extends over 18 amino acids. Trimming cost V 2 bases and J 1 base; bases outside gene matches: 8. Germline V gives CDR1 KGHSY, CDR2 FQNENV. CDR3 sequence: CASSQGAGGPESYNEQFF. The DNA for the CDR3 is TGTGCCAGCAGCCAAGGAGCGGGGGGGCCAGAATCCTACAATGAGCAGTTCTTC.

In this sample, this clonotype turned up a few times. The CDR3 protein is CASSGGQDHSPLHF. DNA of the CDR3: TGTGCCAGCAGTGGGGGACAGGACCATTCACCCCTCCACTTT. The gene calls are TRBV12-3 or TRBV12-4 and TRBJ1-6; 8 bases agree with TRBD1. The J segment lost 8 bases and the V segment lost 5 bases, leaving 5 bases of the junction unmatched. The CDR3 length is 14 residues.

This clonotype is medium-sized by share. V usage is TRBV19 and J usage is TRBJ2-1, with unresolved D. Trimming took 2 bases from V and 6 from J, leaving 8 bases between them. Germline CDR1 LNHDA, CDR2 SQIVND (reference sequence). The CDR3 is 13 residues long. The CDR3 DNA reads as TGTGCCAGTAGTATAAATGCCGTCAATGAGCAGTTCTTC. As protein: CASSINAVNEQFF.

In this sample, this clonotype is hyperexpanded. The rearrangement joins TRBV29-1 to TRBJ2-3, with D perhaps TRBD2 (6 bases). The CDR3 spans 13 residues. V was trimmed by 4 bases and J by 4 bases, leaving 12 bases between them. Germline CDR1 and CDR2: SQVTM and ANQGSEA. The CDR3 here is CSVGRERSDTQYF. The CDR3 bases are TGCAGCGTTGGGAGGGAGAGGTCAGATACGCAGTATTTT.

This clonotype is termed medium-sized. The chain carries TRBV19 and TRBJ2-2, with D possibly being TRBD2 (6 bases). Germline CDR1 reads LNHDA; CDR2 reads SQIVND (reference sequence). The V and J ends lost 9 bases and 0 bases respectively, with 17 bases between them. The CDR3 length is 16 residues. The CDR3 region has the DNA TGTGCCAGCGCCGTATGGGGGGAGCCGAACACCGGGGAGCTGTTTTTT. Amino acid sequence: CASAVWGEPNTGELFF.

This chain connects TRBV9 to TRBJ2-3; 10 bases align to TRBD2. V shed 3 bases and J 0 bases; nucleotides not matched to a gene: 7. The CDR3 spans 17 residues. Germline CDR1 SGDLS, CDR2 YYNGEE. The CDR3, as DNA: TGTGCCAGCAGCGGATTTACTAGCGGGACTAGCACAGATACGCAGTATTTT. Translating gives CASSGFTSGTSTDTQYF.

This clonotype is categorized as large. This chain connects TRBV19 to TRBJ1-5, with a tentative D call TRBD1 (6 bases). The germline CDR1 and CDR2 sequences are LNHDA and SQIVND (reference sequence). This CDR3 spans 15 amino acids. Trimming removed 1 base from V and 5 bases from J, with 12 bases in between. The DNA of the CDR3 is TGTGCCAGTAGTATAGGACAGGATTACTATCAGCCCCAGCATTTT. This sequence encodes CASSIGQDYYQPQHF. The whole variable domain, filled in from reference TRBV19 and TRBJ1-5, reads DGGITQSPKYLFRKEGQNVTLSCEQNLNHDAMYWYRQDPGQGLRLIYYSQIVNDFQKGDIAEGYSVSREKKESFPLTVTSAQKNPTAFYLCASSIGQDYYQPQHFGDGTRLSIL.

This clonotype is labeled medium-sized (0.01 to 0.1%). The chain combines TRBV24-1 with TRBJ2-2, with TRBD1 matching 9 bases. Germline V gives CDR1 KGHDR, CDR2 SFDVKD. The CDR3 has 17 amino acids. V dropped 3 bases and J dropped 2; count of bases not matched to a gene: 6. CDR3 sequence (DNA): TGTGCCACCAGTGATGGGGACAGGGAATTCAACACCGGGGAGCTGTTTTTT. Translated: CATSDGDREFNTGELFF.